The clone carrying this T cell receptor (beta chain) came up many times. The sample comes from a study of tumor-infiltrating lymphocytes in oesophageal squamous cell carcinoma. The ends were cut back, 6 bases at V and 8 bases at J, with 7 bases in the middle. CDR3 length equals 11 residues. The germline CDR1 and CDR2 sequences are SNHLY and FYNNEI. TCRdb redid the calling of the PCR reads with MiXCR, one entry per CDR3 protein. The sample carries fewer than 25,000 distinct CDR3 sequences, approximately 34% recorded once. The clonotype originates from a female donor with esophageal squamous cell carcinoma. The chain combines TRBV2 with TRBJ1-4, with TRBD1 as a possible D gene (6 bases). The sequencing sample was made of esophageal tumor tissue. The chain's CDR3 is CASRRGEKLFF. CDR3 nucleotide sequence: TGTGCCAGCAGGAGGGGGGAAAAACTGTTTTTT.